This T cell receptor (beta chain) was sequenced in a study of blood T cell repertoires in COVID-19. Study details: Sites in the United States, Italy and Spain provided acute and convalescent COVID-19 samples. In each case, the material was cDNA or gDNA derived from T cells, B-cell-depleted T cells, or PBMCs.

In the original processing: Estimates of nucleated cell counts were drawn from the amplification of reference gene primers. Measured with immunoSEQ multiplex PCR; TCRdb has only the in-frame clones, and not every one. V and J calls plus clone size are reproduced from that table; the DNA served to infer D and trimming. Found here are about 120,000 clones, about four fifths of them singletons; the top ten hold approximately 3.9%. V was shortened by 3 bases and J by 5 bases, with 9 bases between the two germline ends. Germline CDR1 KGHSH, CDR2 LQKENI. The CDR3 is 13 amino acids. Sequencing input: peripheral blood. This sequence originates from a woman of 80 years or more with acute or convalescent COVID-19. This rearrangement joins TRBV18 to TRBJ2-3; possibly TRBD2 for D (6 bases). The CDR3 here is CASSPPGLDTQYF. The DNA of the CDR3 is TGTGCCAGCTCACCGCCGGGACTAGATACGCAGTATTTT.